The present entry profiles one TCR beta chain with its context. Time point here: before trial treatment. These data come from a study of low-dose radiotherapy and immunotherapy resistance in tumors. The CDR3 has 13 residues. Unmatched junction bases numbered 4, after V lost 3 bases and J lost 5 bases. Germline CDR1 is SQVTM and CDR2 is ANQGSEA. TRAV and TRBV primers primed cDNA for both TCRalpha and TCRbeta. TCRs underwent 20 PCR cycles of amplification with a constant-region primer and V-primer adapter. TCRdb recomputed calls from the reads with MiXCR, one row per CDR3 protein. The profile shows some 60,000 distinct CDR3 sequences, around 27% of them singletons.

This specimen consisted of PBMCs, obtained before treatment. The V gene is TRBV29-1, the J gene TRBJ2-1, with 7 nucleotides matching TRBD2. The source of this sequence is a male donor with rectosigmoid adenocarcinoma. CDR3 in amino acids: CSVEGGRNNEQFF. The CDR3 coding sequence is TGCAGCGTTGAGGGCGGGAGAAACAATGAGCAGTTCTTC.